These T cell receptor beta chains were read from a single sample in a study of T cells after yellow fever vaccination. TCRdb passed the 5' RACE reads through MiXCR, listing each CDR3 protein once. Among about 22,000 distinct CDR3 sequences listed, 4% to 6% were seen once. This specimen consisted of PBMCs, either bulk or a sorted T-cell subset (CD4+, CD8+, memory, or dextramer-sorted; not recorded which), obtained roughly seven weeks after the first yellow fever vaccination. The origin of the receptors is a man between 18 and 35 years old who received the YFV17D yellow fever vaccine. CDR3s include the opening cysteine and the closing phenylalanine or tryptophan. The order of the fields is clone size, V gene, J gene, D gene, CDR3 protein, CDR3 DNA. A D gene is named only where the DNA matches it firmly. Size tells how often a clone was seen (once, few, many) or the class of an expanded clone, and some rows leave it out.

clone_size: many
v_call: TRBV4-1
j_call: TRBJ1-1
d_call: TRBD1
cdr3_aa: CASSPGTGTMNTEAFF
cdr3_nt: TGCGCCAGCAGCCCCGGGACAGGGACGATGAACACTGAAGCTTTCTTT

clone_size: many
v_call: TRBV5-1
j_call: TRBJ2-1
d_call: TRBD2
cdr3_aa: CASSYVAGGAENEQFF
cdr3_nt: TGCGCCAGCAGCTACGTCGCGGGGGGGGCCGAGAATGAGCAGTTCTTC

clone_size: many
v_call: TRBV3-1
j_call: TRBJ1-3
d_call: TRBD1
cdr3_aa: CASSQTGHAGNTIYF
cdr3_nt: TGTGCCAGCAGTCAGACAGGGCATGCTGGAAACACCATATATTTT

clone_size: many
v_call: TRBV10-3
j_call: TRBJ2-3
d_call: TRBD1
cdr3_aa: CATRQGITDTQYF
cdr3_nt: TGTGCCACACGACAGGGGATCACAGATACGCAGTATTTT

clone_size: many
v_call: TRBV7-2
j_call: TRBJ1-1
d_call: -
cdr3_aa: CASSPAGRYQTFF
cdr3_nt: TGTGCCAGCAGCCCGGCGGGGCGATATCAAACTTTCTTT

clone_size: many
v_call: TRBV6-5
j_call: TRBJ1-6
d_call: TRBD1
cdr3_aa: CASSRDREDSPLHF
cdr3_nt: TGTGCCAGCAGCCGTGACAGGGAAGATTCACCCCTCCACTTT

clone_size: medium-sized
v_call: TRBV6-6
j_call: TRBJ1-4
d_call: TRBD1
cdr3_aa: CASSHSLQGTATNEKLFF
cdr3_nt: TGTGCCAGCAGTCACTCCCTACAGGGGACAGCAACTAATGAAAAACTGTTTTTT

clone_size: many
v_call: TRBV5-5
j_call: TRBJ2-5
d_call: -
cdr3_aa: CASSFGGLYQETQYF
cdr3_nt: TGTGCCAGCAGCTTCGGGGGCTTATACCAAGAGACCCAGTACTTC

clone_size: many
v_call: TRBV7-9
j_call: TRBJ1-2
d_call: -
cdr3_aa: CASTRPPSPNYGYTF
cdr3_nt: TGTGCCAGCACGCGGCCTCCTTCACCTAACTATGGCTACACCTTC

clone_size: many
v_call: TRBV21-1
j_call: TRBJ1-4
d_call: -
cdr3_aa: CASSTPGRRINEKLFF
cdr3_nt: TGTGCCAGCAGCACACCGGGACGCAGGATTAATGAAAAACTGTTTTTT

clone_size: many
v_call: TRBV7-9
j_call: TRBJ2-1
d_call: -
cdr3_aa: CATFRRKGGNEQFF
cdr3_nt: TGTGCCACCTTCAGGCGGAAAGGTGGTAATGAGCAGTTCTTC

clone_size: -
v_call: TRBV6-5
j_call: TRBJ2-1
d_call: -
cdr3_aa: CASSYSRGNEQFF
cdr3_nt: TGTGCCAGCAGTTATTCCCGCGGAAATGAGCAGTTCTTC

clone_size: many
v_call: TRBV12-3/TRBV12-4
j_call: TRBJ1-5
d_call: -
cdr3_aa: CASRTQGDQPQHF
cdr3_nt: TGTGCCAGCAGGACGCAGGGAGATCAGCCCCAGCATTTT

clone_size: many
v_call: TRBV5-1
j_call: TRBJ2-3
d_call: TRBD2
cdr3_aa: CASSPATSGVIDTQYF
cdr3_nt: TGCGCCAGCAGCCCCGCGACTAGCGGGGTAATAGATACGCAGTATTTT

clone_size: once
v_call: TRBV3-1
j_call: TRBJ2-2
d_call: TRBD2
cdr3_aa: CASSFGLASGELFF
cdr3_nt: TGTGCCAGCAGCTTCGGACTAGCATCCGGGGAGCTGTTTTTT

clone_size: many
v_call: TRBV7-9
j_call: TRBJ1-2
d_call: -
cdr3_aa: CASSLSNIDGYTF
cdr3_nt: TGTGCCAGCAGCTTAAGCAACATAGATGGCTACACCTTC

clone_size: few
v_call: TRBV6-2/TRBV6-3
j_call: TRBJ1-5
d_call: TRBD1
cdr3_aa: CASSYMAGGQPQHF
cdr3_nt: TGTGCCAGCAGTTACATGGCAGGGGGACAGCCCCAGCATTTT

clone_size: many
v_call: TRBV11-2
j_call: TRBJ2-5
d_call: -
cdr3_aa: CASSLQIEETQYF
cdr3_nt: TGTGCCAGCAGCTTACAGATTGAAGAGACCCAGTACTTC

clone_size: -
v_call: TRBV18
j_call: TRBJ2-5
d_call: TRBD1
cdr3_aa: CASSPPGQNKQETQYF
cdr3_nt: TGTGCCAGCTCACCACCGGGACAGAATAAACAAGAGACCCAGTACTTC

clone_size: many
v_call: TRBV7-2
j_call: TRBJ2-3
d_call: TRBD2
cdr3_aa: CASSLGLAESTDTQYF
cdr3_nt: TGTGCCAGCAGCTTAGGACTAGCGGAGAGCACAGATACGCAGTATTTT

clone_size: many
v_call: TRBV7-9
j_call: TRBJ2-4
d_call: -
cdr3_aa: CASSLDSIQYF
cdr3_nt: TGTGCCAGCAGCTTGGACAGTATTCAGTACTTC

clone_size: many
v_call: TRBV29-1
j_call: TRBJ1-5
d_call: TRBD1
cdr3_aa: CSVSFGTASNQPQHF
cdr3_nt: TGCAGCGTCTCATTTGGGACAGCTAGCAATCAGCCCCAGCATTTT

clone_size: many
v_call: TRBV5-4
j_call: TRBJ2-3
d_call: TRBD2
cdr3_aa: CASSPTSGGADTQYF
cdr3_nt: TGTGCCAGCAGCCCAACTAGCGGGGGGGCGGATACGCAGTATTTT

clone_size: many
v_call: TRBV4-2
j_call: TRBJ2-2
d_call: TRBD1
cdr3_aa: CASSQGTGVTGELFF
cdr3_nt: TGTGCCAGCAGCCAGGGGACAGGGGTCACCGGGGAGCTGTTTTTT

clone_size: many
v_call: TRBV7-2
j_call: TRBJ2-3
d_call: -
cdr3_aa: CASSLMTDTQYF
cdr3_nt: TGTGCCAGCAGCTTAATGACAGATACGCAGTATTTT

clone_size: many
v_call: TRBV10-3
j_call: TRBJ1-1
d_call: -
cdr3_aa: CAISGTVNTEAFF
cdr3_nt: TGTGCCATCAGTGGGACGGTGAACACTGAAGCTTTCTTT